Reported below is one T cell receptor (beta chain). Its antigen is not identified. This sample is part of a study of response to subunit inactivated influenza vaccine. Study conclusions and caveats: It was the authors' suggestion that each seasonal influenza vaccination recruits few new T cells.

One entry per CDR3 protein results from TCRdb running MiXCR on the RT-PCR reads. Here the sample spans about 520,000 distinct CDR3 sequences, roughly 7.6% being singletons. The source is a man aged 50 to 75 who received an inactivated influenza vaccine. The material was PBMCs from blood, obtained approximately 25 months after vaccination.

This CDR3 reads CASSIQDRTYNEQFF. The CDR3 coding sequence is TGCGCCAGCAGTATCCAGGACAGGACATACAATGAGCAGTTCTTC. The chain employs TRBV5-1 and TRBJ2-1; 7 bases are shared with TRBD1. This CDR3 has 15 residues. In germline, CDR1 is SGHRS, CDR2 YFSETQ. Trimming at V came to 5 bases and at J to 4 bases, leaving 9 bases not matched to a gene.